Below, 9 T cell receptor beta chains from the same sample are listed, as sequenced in a study of T cells during gluten challenge in celiac disease. Paired single-cell TRA and TRB sequences were amplified by three nested PCRs with multiplexed primers. A single record per CDR3 protein comes from TCRdb applying MiXCR to the single-cell sequencing reads. The sample records approximately 280 distinct CDR3 sequences, 40% to 60% being singletons. The sequencing used gluten-specific CD4+ T cells sorted from the duodenum using tetramers, collected at baseline or on day 14 of gluten challenge (not recorded which). The receptors were gathered from a female donor with celiac disease.

This chain uses TRBV5-6 with TRBJ1-2, with TRBD1 as a possible D gene (5 bases). Per germline, CDR1 SGHDT and CDR2 YYEEEE. The CDR3 contains 13 residues. V lost 1 base and J 5 bases, leaving 9 bases between the germline ends. The CDR3 DNA sequence: TGTGCCAGCAGCTTGAGGGAGGGGTATGGCTACACCTTC. It translates to CASSLREGYGYTF.

V is TRBV5-1 and J is TRBJ2-7, with 10 bases aligning to TRBD2. The CDR3 runs 13 residues. V lost 2 bases, J lost 6 bases, and 2 bases stayed unmatched. Germline CDR1 is SGHRS and CDR2 is YFSETQ. The CDR3 sequence: CASSFGTSVEQYF. The CDR3 DNA is TGCGCCAGCAGCTTCGGGACTAGCGTCGAGCAGTACTTC.

This clonotype was picked up a small number of times. This sequence joins TRBV7-3 and TRBJ2-5, with 9 positions matching TRBD1. The V segment lost 5 bases and the J segment 5 bases; nucleotides outside the gene matches: 3. The CDR3 runs 13 residues. Looked up from germline, CDR1 is SGHTA and CDR2 is FQGTGA. The CDR3 region is CASSVGQGETQYF. The DNA for the CDR3 is TGTGCCAGCAGCGTCGGACAGGGGGAGACCCAGTACTTC.

Sample share makes this clonotype hyperexpanded (1% or more). The CDR3 loop is CASSQSGGETEAFF. DNA for the CDR3: TGTGCCAGCAGCCAATCGGGGGGAGAAACTGAAGCTTTCTTT. The rearrangement uses TRBV16 and TRBJ1-1; D possibly corresponds to TRBD1 (5 bases). The CDR3 consists of 14 residues. The germline gives CDR1 KGHSY, CDR2 FQNENV. Between the trimmed V and J ends, which lost 0 bases and 5 bases, there was a span of 10 bases.

The chain carries TRBV20-1 and TRBJ2-3; D call uncertain. In germline, CDR1 is DFQATT, CDR2 SNEGSKA (reference sequence). The CDR3 loop spans 14 amino acids. Trimming removed 3 bases at V and 4 bases at J, with 14 bases between. CDR3 sequence reads: CSASRWGAPDTQYF. The CDR3 bases are TGCAGTGCTAGCCGCTGGGGTGCGCCAGATACGCAGTATTTT.

This rearrangement joins TRBV6-2 or TRBV6-3 to TRBJ2-7; 13 nucleotides line up with TRBD2. Trimming cost V 8 bases and J 0 bases; bases outside gene matches: 10. From germline, CDR1 is MNHEY and CDR2 SVGEGT. This CDR3 spans 17 amino acids. In DNA form, the CDR3 reads TGTGCCAGCTCACCCGGGACTAGCGGGGATGGCTCCTACGAGCAGTACTTC. This translates into CASSPGTSGDGSYEQYF.

The chain carries TRBV7-3 and TRBJ1-3; D possibly corresponds to TRBD1 (5 bases). Per the germline V gene, CDR1 is SGHTA and CDR2 is FQGTGA. The ends were cut back, 5 bases at V and 8 bases at J, with 13 bases in the middle. This CDR3 contains 13 residues. This CDR3 reads CASSIRGGDTIYF. In DNA form, the CDR3 reads TGTGCCAGCAGCATAAGGGGTGGGGACACCATATATTTT.

The gene calls are TRBV12-3 or TRBV12-4 and TRBJ1-1; 7 nucleotides match TRBD1. The CDR3 extends over 13 amino acids. After removal of 9 bases from V and 3 bases from J, the junction contained 7 bases not matched to a gene. Written as DNA, the CDR3 is TGTGCCAGTAACAGGGGCTGGGACACTGAAGCTTTCTTT. Amino acid sequence: CASNRGWDTEAFF.

Of note for this clonotype: Germline is not matched at one junction end, which may reflect a read error. The chain joins TRBV7-2 to TRBJ2-3, with a possible D match to TRBD2 (6 bases). The germline CDR1 and CDR2 sequences are SGHTA and FQGNSA. The CDR3 length is 16 residues. The CDR3 region is CANNSRGFVQPDTQYF. The CDR3 region has the DNA TGTGCCAACAACTCCCGGGGGTTCGTCCAACCAGATACTCAGTATTTT.